This T cell receptor (beta chain) was found in a study of T cell repertoires in cytomegalovirus infection. On the study more broadly: CMV epitopes in the study were HLA-C-restricted (recently identified) and HLA-B-restricted (well studied). Based on public TCR beta signatures, there were indications of CMV infection and of a matching HLA type.

In this sample, this clonotype turned up many times. Its target is unknown. V was cut by 5 bases and J by 0 bases, with 10 bases left in between. Per the germline V gene, CDR1 is SEHNR and CDR2 is FQNEAQ (reference sequence). The CDR3 consists of 14 residues. MiXCR, applied by TCRdb to the reads, yields one record per CDR3 protein. The table records some 920,000 distinct CDR3 sequences, approximately 31% of them present only once. The V gene is TRBV7-9, the J gene TRBJ1-1; D is unclear. The receptor's source is a human donor in good health (CMV status not recorded). Some clones in this sample may be carry-over from other donors' samples. Source: cultured CD8+ T cells from PBMCs, taken from culture after CMV antigen stimulation. CDR3 DNA sequence: TGTGCCAGCAGCAGCCCGTTATTGAACACTGAAGCTTTCTTT. Its translation: CASSSPLLNTEAFF.